This T cell receptor (beta chain) originates from a study of blood T cell repertoires in COVID-19. Assay used: immunoSEQ multiplex PCR; TCRdb lists only in-frame clones, some missing. Of over 200,000 clones listed, around 90% were seen once; the top ten hold more than 1%. CDR1 KGHSH and CDR2 LQKENI come from the germline V gene. This CDR3 has 13 residues. The V gene lost 2 bases and the J gene lost 6 bases, with 11 bases spanning the gap. Allocation to cohorts depended on clinical history reported by the participants. The chain couples TRBV18 to TRBJ2-7, with a weak D call TRBD2 (6 bases). The origin of this receptor is a human donor in a cohort exposed to, infected with or recovered from COVID-19 (not recorded which). The donor label of this sample is uncertain. The sequencing input was PBMCs or T cells enriched from blood (not recorded which). The CDR3 coding sequence is TGTGCCAGCTCACCATCCAGGGAGGCCGAGCAGTACTTC. Protein sequence: CASSPSREAEQYF.